The rows below give T cell receptor beta chains drawn from one sample of a study of blood T cell repertoires in COVID-19. Generated by immunoSEQ multiplex PCR, the TCRdb table keeps only in-frame clones and is missing some. The table lists over 200,000 clones, over 75% of them singletons, with approximately 2% in the top ten. The specimen was PBMCs or T cells enriched from blood (not recorded which). The source of these receptors is a woman aged 50 to 60 who had recovered from COVID-19. The CDR3 runs from the conserved cysteine through the conserved F or W. Each record gives: clone size, V gene, D gene, CDR3 length, J gene, CDR3 DNA, CDR3 protein. D genes are given only for firm matches. The listing skips clone size in some rows; elsewhere it reads once, few, many or a size class.

few	TRBV29-1	NA	11	TRBJ2-1	TGCAGCGTTGCCAACTACAATGAGCAGTTCTTC	CSVANYNEQFF
NA	TRBV10-2	NA	16	TRBJ2-1	TGCGCCAGTTCCCAACTCTGGCCCGGGGGCTACAATGAGCAGTTCTTC	CASSQLWPGGYNEQFF
NA	TRBV19	NA	15	TRBJ2-2	TGTGCCAGTAACCCTAACCCGTTGAACACCGGGGAGCTGTTTTTT	CASNPNPLNTGELFF
NA	TRBV28	NA	16	TRBJ1-5	TGTGCCAGCAGCCGCATGGGAGGGCACAAAAATCAGCCCCAGCATTTT	CASSRMGGHKNQPQHF
once	TRBV11-2	TRBD2	17	TRBJ2-7	TGTGCCAGCAGGGGGACTAGCGGCTTTGCTCCCTCCTACGAGCAGTACTTC	CASRGTSGFAPSYEQYF
NA	TRBV7-3	TRBD2	15	TRBJ2-1	TGTGCCAGCAGCTTAAGGCGGGAGTCCTACAATGAGCAGTTCTTC	CASSLRRESYNEQFF
many	TRBV18	NA	14	TRBJ2-3	TGTGCCAGCTCAACTAGGCGGGTTACTGATACGCAGTATTTT	CASSTRRVTDTQYF
once	TRBV9	NA	14	TRBJ2-7	TGTGCCAGCAGCGTAGACGTCTCGGCCTACGAGCAGTACTTC	CASSVDVSAYEQYF
NA	TRBV19	TRBD2	15	TRBJ2-7	TGTGCCAGTAGTATATTCAGGGCGGGACTACCCGAGCAGTACTTC	CASSIFRAGLPEQYF
NA	TRBV5-1	TRBD1	15	TRBJ2-2	TGCGCCAGCAGCTGGACAGGGCAAAACACCGGGGAGCTGTTTTTT	CASSWTGQNTGELFF
NA	TRBV28	TRBD2	16	TRBJ2-3	TGTGCCAGCAGTGGAACAAGACTAGCGGGTCAAGATACGCAGTATTTT	CASSGTRLAGQDTQYF
NA	TRBV5-8	NA	15	TRBJ2-1	TGTGCCAGCAGCTCGCGGGACAGAGTTTACAATGAGCAGTTCTTC	CASSSRDRVYNEQFF
NA	TRBV14	NA	13	TRBJ2-7	TGTGCCAGCAGCCCACAGTTGAGGGACGAGCAGTACTTC	CASSPQLRDEQYF
NA	TRBV27	NA	12	TRBJ2-3	TGTGCCAGCAGTGGGATTGGGGGGACGCAGTATTTT	CASSGIGGTQYF
once	TRBV4-1	NA	14	TRBJ2-1	TGCGCCAGCAGCCAAGTCTTCCCCGAGTATGAGCAGTTCTTC	CASSQVFPEYEQFF
once	TRBV10-3	NA	13	TRBJ1-5	TGTGCCATCAGCGGTATTAGCAATCAGCCCCAGCATTTT	CAISGISNQPQHF
NA	TRBV6-2/TRBV6-3	TRBD1	15	TRBJ1-2	TGTGCCAGCAGTTATCGACAGGGTAGGGGCGATGGCTACACCTTC	CASSYRQGRGDGYTF
NA	TRBV28	NA	13	TRBJ2-7	TGTGCCAGCAGTTTAGACAGAGCCTACGAGCAGTACTTC	CASSLDRAYEQYF
NA	TRBV27	NA	14	TRBJ1-1	TGTGCCAGCAGTTTGGAAGGGGTGAACACTGAAGCTTTCTTT	CASSLEGVNTEAFF
once	TRBV11-2	NA	14	TRBJ2-1	TGTGCCAGCAGCCCCAGACGGGAAACCGATTCCCAGTTCTTC	CASSPRRETDSQFF
NA	TRBV2	NA	14	TRBJ2-7	TGTGCCAGCAGGGCCGGTACTAACGACTACGAGCAGTACTTC	CASRAGTNDYEQYF
NA	TRBV5-1	NA	14	TRBJ1-1	TGCGCCAGCAGCTTGGAAACACTGAACACTGAAGCTTTCTTT	CASSLETLNTEAFF
NA	TRBV27	TRBD1	14	TRBJ2-7	TGTGCCAGCAGTGACAGGGGACCTCTTACGGAGCAGTACTTC	CASSDRGPLTEQYF
NA	TRBV7-6	NA	15	TRBJ1-1	TGTGCCAGCAGCTTAGCGCAGGGGTTGAACACTGAAGCTTTCTTT	CASSLAQGLNTEAFF
few	TRBV5-1	TRBD1	15	TRBJ1-2	TGCGCCAGCAGCGTCAGTCCCGGGACAGACTATGGCTACACCTTC	CASSVSPGTDYGYTF
NA	TRBV5-1	NA	16	TRBJ2-7	TGCGCCAGCAGCTTGGACCCGGGGTCCAGCTCCTACGAGCAGTACTTC	CASSLDPGSSSYEQYF
NA	TRBV7-7	NA	14	TRBJ2-1	TGTGCTAGCAGCGTCCCCAGCGCAGGGGCTGAGCAGTTCTTC	CASSVPSAGAEQFF
NA	TRBV5-1	NA	13	TRBJ1-2	TGCGCCAGCAGCTTGAATTTCTTACAAGGCTACACCTTC	CASSLNFLQGYTF
NA	TRBV18	NA	15	TRBJ1-2	TGTGCCAGCTCACCAGTCCCCCTTCTTAACTATGGCTACACCTTC	CASSPVPLLNYGYTF
NA	TRBV18	NA	14	TRBJ1-4	TGTGCCAGCTCACCAGGGGCGACTAATGAAAAACTGTTTTTT	CASSPGATNEKLFF
NA	TRBV6-5	NA	13	TRBJ2-2	TGTGCCAGCAGTTTCCTAGACACCGGGGAGCTGTTTTTT	CASSFLDTGELFF
NA	TRBV5-1	NA	14	TRBJ2-3	TGCGCCAGCAGCCCGGAGGCGGGTTCAGATACGCAGTATTTT	CASSPEAGSDTQYF
NA	TRBV7-9	NA	15	TRBJ2-3	TGTGCCAGCAGCCGAGTGGGGAGTAGCACAGATACGCAGTATTTT	CASSRVGSSTDTQYF
NA	TRBV28	NA	15	TRBJ1-5	TGTGCCAGCACATCAAGGGGTCTTAGCAATCAGCCCCAGCATTTT	CASTSRGLSNQPQHF
NA	TRBV5-1	NA	13	TRBJ1-3	TGCGCCAGCAGGGGACTCTCTGGAAACACCATATATTTT	CASRGLSGNTIYF
NA	TRBV15	NA	17	TRBJ2-1	TGTGCCACCAGCAGAGATATGGCGGCCCCACCTTGGAATGAGCAGTTCTTC	CATSRDMAAPPWNEQFF
NA	TRBV28	NA	16	TRBJ2-7	TGTGCCAGCAGTTTTCCCCGCGGGACGGGGTTCTACGAGCAGTACTTC	CASSFPRGTGFYEQYF
NA	TRBV12-5	NA	13	TRBJ1-6	TGTGCTAGTGGTTTGACAAGTAATTCACCCCTCCACTTT	CASGLTSNSPLHF
NA	TRBV7-9	NA	16	TRBJ1-3	TGTGCCAGCAGCACCCCACTACGCAACTCTGGAAACACCATATATTTT	CASSTPLRNSGNTIYF
NA	TRBV10-3	NA	13	TRBJ2-3	TGTGCCATCAGTGAGGAGGACACAGATACGCAGTATTTT	CAISEEDTDTQYF
once	TRBV27	TRBD2	19	TRBJ2-7	TGTGCCAGCAGTTTGAAGGGTCACATAGCGGGAGGGGCCTCCTACGAGCAGTACTTC	CASSLKGHIAGGASYEQYF
NA	TRBV28	TRBD2	15	TRBJ2-7	TGTGCCAGCAGTATTGCGACTAGCGGGACCTACGAGCAGTACTTC	CASSIATSGTYEQYF
NA	TRBV11-2	NA	15	TRBJ2-1	TGTGCCAGCAGTGAAGCGGGCCTCTCCTACAATGAGCAGTTCTTC	CASSEAGLSYNEQFF
NA	TRBV2	NA	14	TRBJ2-3	TGTGCCACCGCGGGACGGTCTAGCACAGATACGCAGTATTTT	CATAGRSSTDTQYF
NA	TRBV5-4	NA	14	TRBJ2-7	TGTGCCAGCAGCTCCTACGGTAGCTCCTACGAGCAGTACTTC	CASSSYGSSYEQYF
NA	TRBV5-1	TRBD1	16	TRBJ1-2	TGCGCCAGCAGCCAGGGACAGGGGGCCCTAAACTATGGCTACACCTTC	CASSQGQGALNYGYTF
NA	TRBV6-5	NA	15	TRBJ1-1	TGTGCCAGCAGTTCTGCCACAGGGATCCCCAATGAAGCTTTCTTT	CASSSATGIPNEAFF
NA	TRBV24-1	TRBD2	18	TRBJ2-3	TGTGCCACCAGTGATCCGGGAACTAGCGGGATATTCACAGATACGCAGTATTTT	CATSDPGTSGIFTDTQYF
NA	TRBV27	NA	13	TRBJ1-2	TGTGCCAGCAGTTTAGAACGAGAATATGGCTACACCTTC	CASSLEREYGYTF
NA	TRBV28	NA	12	TRBJ2-3	TGTGCCAGCAGTTTAGAGTCAGATACGCAGTATTTT	CASSLESDTQYF
NA	TRBV5-5	TRBD1	14	TRBJ2-2	TGTGCCAGCAGCGGGGACAGGGACACCGGGGAGCTGTTTTTT	CASSGDRDTGELFF